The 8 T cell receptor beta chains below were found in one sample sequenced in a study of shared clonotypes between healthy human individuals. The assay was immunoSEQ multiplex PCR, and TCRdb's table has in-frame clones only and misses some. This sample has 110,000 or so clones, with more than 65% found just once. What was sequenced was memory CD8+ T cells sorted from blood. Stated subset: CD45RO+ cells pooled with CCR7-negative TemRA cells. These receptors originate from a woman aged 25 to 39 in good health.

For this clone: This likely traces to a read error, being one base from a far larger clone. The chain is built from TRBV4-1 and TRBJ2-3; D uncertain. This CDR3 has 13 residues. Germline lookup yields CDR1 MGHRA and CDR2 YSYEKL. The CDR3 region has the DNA TGCGCCACCAGCCGCCCAAGCACAGATACGCAGTATTTT. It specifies CATSRPSTDTQYF.

The CDR3 region has the DNA TGCGCCAGCAGCCAATCCGGGACAGGGGTCCACGAGCAGTACTTC. Residues: CASSQSGTGVHEQYF. The chain couples TRBV4-3 to TRBJ2-7, with 10 positions matching TRBD1. Germline-derived CDR1 and CDR2 are LGHNA and YSLEER. The CDR3 has 15 amino acids. J lost 5 bases, V lost 2 bases, and 6 bases had no gene match.

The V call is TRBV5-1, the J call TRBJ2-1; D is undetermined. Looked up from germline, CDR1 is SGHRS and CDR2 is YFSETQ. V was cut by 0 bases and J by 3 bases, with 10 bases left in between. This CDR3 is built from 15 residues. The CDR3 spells CASSLDYSLYNEQFF. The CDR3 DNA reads TGCGCCAGCAGCTTGGACTACTCCCTCTACAATGAGCAGTTCTTC.

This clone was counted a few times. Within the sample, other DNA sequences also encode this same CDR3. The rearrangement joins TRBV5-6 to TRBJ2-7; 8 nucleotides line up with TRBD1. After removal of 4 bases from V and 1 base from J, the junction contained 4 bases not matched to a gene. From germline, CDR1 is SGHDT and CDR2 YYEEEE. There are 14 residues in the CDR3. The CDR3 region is CASSPGQGSYEQYF. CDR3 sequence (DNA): TGTGCCAGCAGCCCCGGACAGGGATCCTACGAGCAGTACTTC.

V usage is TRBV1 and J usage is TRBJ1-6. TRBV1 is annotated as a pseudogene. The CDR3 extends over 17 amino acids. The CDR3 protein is CTSSQDSGRRANSPLHF. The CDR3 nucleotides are TGCACCAGCAGCCAAGATTCAGGGAGGAGGGCCAATTCACCCCTCCACTTT.

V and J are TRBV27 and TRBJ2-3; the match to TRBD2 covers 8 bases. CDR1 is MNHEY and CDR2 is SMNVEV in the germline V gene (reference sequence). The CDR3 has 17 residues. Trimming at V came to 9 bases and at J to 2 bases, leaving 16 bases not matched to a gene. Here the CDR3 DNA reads TGTGCCAGGATGACCGGGACTAGACGCACACCCACAGATACGCAGTATTTT. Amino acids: CARMTGTRRTPTDTQYF.

For the CDR3, the DNA is TGTGCCAGCAGCGCCCTAGCGGCGTACCAAGAGACCCAGTACTTC. Protein: CASSALAAYQETQYF. The rearrangement uses TRBV9 and TRBJ2-5, with TRBD2 identical over 7 bases. The CDR3 contains 15 residues. Trimming removed 3 bases from V and 0 bases from J; junction bases left unmatched: 5. Germline V gene sequence: CDR1 SGDLS, CDR2 YYNGEE.

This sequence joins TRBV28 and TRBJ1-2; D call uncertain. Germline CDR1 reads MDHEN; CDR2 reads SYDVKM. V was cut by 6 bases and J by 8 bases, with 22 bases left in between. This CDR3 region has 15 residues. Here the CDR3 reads CASSQADFFREGYTF. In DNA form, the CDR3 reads TGTGCCAGCAGCCAGGCTGATTTTTTTCGGGAGGGCTACACCTTC.